Shown below are 19 T cell receptor beta chains from a single sample sequenced in a study of T cell repertoires in cytomegalovirus infection. TCRdb re-analysed the reads in MiXCR, keeping a single row per CDR3 protein. This table has about 360,000 distinct CDR3 sequences, roughly a third appearing once. No antigen has been assigned to these receptors. The sequenced sample was cultured PBMCs, obtained from culture after CMV antigen stimulation. The receptors derive from a human donor in good health (CMV status not recorded). Some clones in this sample may be carry-over from other donors' samples.

This clonotype was detected a few times. The chain links TRBV11-2 to TRBJ2-1; no definite D call. The germline V and J ends were trimmed by 3 bases and 0 bases, with 9 bases remaining between them. The CDR3 totals 15 residues. The germline V gene encodes CDR1 SGHAT and CDR2 FQNNGV. CDR3 amino acids: CASSLRFGSYNEQFF. DNA for the CDR3: TGTGCCAGCAGCTTGAGGTTCGGCTCCTACAATGAGCAGTTCTTC.

This clonotype was observed at least ten times. This sequence joins TRBV6-1 and TRBJ1-4; D is perhaps TRBD1 (6 bases). Germline V CDR1 and CDR2: MNHNS, SASEGT. The length of the CDR3 is 14 residues. V lost 6 bases and J lost 3, with 11 bases in between. The CDR3 sequence: CASSPGAANEKLFF. The CDR3 region has the DNA TGTGCCAGCAGCCCGGGGGCGGCTAATGAAAAACTGTTTTTT.

This clonotype was detected a few times. The genes are TRBV12-3 or TRBV12-4 and TRBJ1-6, with TRBD1 as a possible D gene (6 bases). V was pared by 6 bases and J by 2 bases, with 8 bases between. The CDR3 sequence is 14 residues long. The CDR3, as DNA: TGTGCCAGCAGAGGGGGAGCCTATAATTCACCCCTCCACTTT. As protein: CASRGGAYNSPLHF.

This clonotype was seen a handful of times. The V gene is TRBV6-2 or TRBV6-3, the J gene TRBJ1-2; 7 nucleotides align to TRBD1. Germline values: CDR1 MNHEY, CDR2 SVGEGT. This CDR3 is 16 amino acids long. After removal of 6 bases from V and 0 bases from J, the junction contained 10 bases not matched to a gene. The DNA of the CDR3 is TGTGCCAGCAGATCCGACAGGGCTATAGCTAACTATGGCTACACCTTC. Its protein product is CASRSDRAIANYGYTF.

This clonotype was seen more than once but under ten times. V and J are TRBV12-3 or TRBV12-4 and TRBJ1-5; D remains unclear. This CDR3 region has 16 residues. V lost 6 bases and J lost 0, with 15 bases in between. The CDR3 loop is CASSTLGVYSNQPQHF. In DNA, the CDR3 is TGTGCCAGCAGCACTCTAGGAGTTTATAGCAATCAGCCCCAGCATTTT.

CDR3 loop: CASSQGDSGKTQYF. CDR3 DNA sequence: TGCGCCAGCAGCCAAGGGGACAGTGGAAAGACCCAGTACTTC. J is TRBJ2-5 and V is TRBV4-3; 7 nucleotides line up with TRBD1. This CDR3 spans 14 amino acids. J lost 6 bases, V lost 1 base, and 5 bases had no gene match. CDR1 and CDR2 (germline): LGHNA, YSLEER.

The V and J genes are TRBV27 and TRBJ2-7; D remains unclear. CDR1 MNHEY and CDR2 SMNVEV come from the germline V gene (reference sequence). V gave up 2 bases and J gave up 2 bases, with 10 bases separating them. The CDR3 loop spans 14 amino acids. In DNA, the CDR3 is TGTGCCAGCAGTTTAGGGCACCTAGCCTACGAGCAGTACTTC. This translates into CASSLGHLAYEQYF.

The chain has TRBV20-1 and TRBJ2-3; 9 bases map to TRBD2. This CDR3 comprises 15 residues. Germline CDR1 and CDR2: DFQATT and SNEGSKA (reference sequence). J was trimmed by 2 bases and V by 3 bases; bases with no gene match: 6. The CDR3 nucleotides are TGCAGTGCTAGTCGGGCTAGCGGGGTCACAGATACGCAGTATTTT. Translating gives CSASRASGVTDTQYF.

This clonotype turned up a few times. The V call is TRBV12-5, the J call TRBJ2-1; D is undetermined. CDR1 and CDR2 from the germline V gene are LGHNT and FRNRAP. The ends were cut back, 1 base at V and 1 base at J, with 5 bases in the middle. This CDR3 has 14 amino acids. In nucleotides, the CDR3 is TGTGCTAGTGGTTTGGGCGGATCCTACAATGAGCAGTTCTTC. This gives the protein CASGLGGSYNEQFF.

This chain connects TRBV4-2 to TRBJ1-2; possibly TRBD1 for D (6 bases). The V gene's germline CDR1 is LGHNA and CDR2 YNFKEQ. Trimming pared 0 bases from V and 1 base from J, leaving 12 bases between. There are 16 residues in the CDR3. The CDR3: CASSQDTRGFNYGYTF. The CDR3 region has the DNA TGTGCCAGCAGCCAAGATACCAGGGGATTTAACTATGGCTACACCTTC.

CDR3 region: CASSYGAGETGELFF. CDR3 coding DNA: TGTGCCAGCAGTTACGGAGCGGGAGAAACCGGGGAGCTGTTTTTT. This chain links TRBV6-2 or TRBV6-3 with TRBJ2-2; 8 nucleotides align to TRBD2. After removal of 2 bases from V and 5 bases from J, the junction contained 4 bases not matched to a gene. CDR3 length: 15 amino acids. Per germline, CDR1 MNHEY and CDR2 SVGEGT.

The chain employs TRBV7-2 and TRBJ1-2, with TRBD1 matching 8 bases. CDR3 size: 15 residues. Germline trimming cut 2 bases from V and 4 bases from J; bases unmatched to any gene: 6. Germline CDR1 SGHTA, CDR2 FQGNSA. This CDR3 is CASSLTGQDIYGYTF. Written as DNA, the CDR3 is TGTGCCAGCAGCTTAACGGGACAGGATATCTATGGCTACACCTTC.

The chain couples TRBV24-1 to TRBJ2-7; TRBD2 might be the D (6 bases). From germline, CDR1 is KGHDR and CDR2 SFDVKD. Trimming took off 6 bases at V and 7 bases at J, with 15 bases between the two ends. There are 13 residues in the CDR3. CDR3 in amino acids: CATSPTGVGEQYF. The CDR3 region has the DNA TGTGCCACCAGTCCAACGGGAGTTGGTGAGCAGTACTTC.

Only a few counts were recorded for this clonotype. V is TRBV19 and J is TRBJ2-3; 10 nucleotides align to TRBD2. The CDR3 covers 15 residues. With V trimmed by 8 bases and J by 3 bases, 8 bases remained unmatched. Germline V gene sequence: CDR1 LNHDA, CDR2 SQIVND (reference sequence). The chain's CDR3 is CASRTSGTRTDTQYF. The CDR3 DNA reads TGTGCCAGTCGTACTAGCGGGACGCGTACAGATACGCAGTATTTT.

This clonotype occurred a few times. The chain uses TRBV11-3 and TRBJ2-3; TRBD1 or TRBD2 may be the D gene (5 bases each). This CDR3 contains 13 residues. V was trimmed by 5 bases and J by 8 bases, leaving 14 bases between them. Looked up from germline, CDR1 is SGHNT and CDR2 is YENEEA. In nucleotides, the CDR3 is TGTGCCAGCAGCCAAGACTTCGGGGCTACGCAGTATTTT. Its protein is CASSQDFGATQYF.

This sequence joins TRBV20-1 and TRBJ2-5; 7 bases agree with TRBD2. The CDR3 totals 13 residues. V was pared by 7 bases and J by 1 base, with 6 bases of the junction left unmatched. CDR1 DFQATT and CDR2 SNEGSKA come from the germline V gene (reference sequence). CDR3 region: CSVLGGVQETQYF. The CDR3, as DNA: TGCAGTGTCTTGGGGGGGGTCCAAGAGACCCAGTACTTC.

The chain carries TRBV6-1 and TRBJ2-7; tentatively, D is TRBD2 (6 bases). The V gene lost 3 bases and the J gene lost 0 bases, with 6 bases spanning the gap. Germline V gene sequence: CDR1 MNHNS, CDR2 SASEGT. The CDR3 is 13 residues long. The chain's CDR3 is CASSETSSYEQYV. In DNA form, the CDR3 reads TGTGCCAGCAGTGAGACTAGCTCCTACGAGCAGTACGTC.

In nucleotides, the CDR3 is TGTGCCAGTAGTATTTTCGGGACAGCGAATCAGCCCCAGCATTTT. It translates to CASSIFGTANQPQHF. V and J are TRBV19 and TRBJ1-5, with 7 bases that match TRBD1. The V gene end was trimmed by 3 bases and the J gene end by 4 bases; junction bases not matched to a gene: 6. This CDR3 is 15 amino acids long. Germline CDR1 LNHDA, CDR2 SQIVND (reference sequence).

For this clonotype: A read error may account for a junction end that differs from germline. The genes are TRBV20-1 and TRBJ2-7; TRBD1 matches 8 bases. This CDR3 is built from 10 residues. Germline loops: CDR1 DFQATT, CDR2 SNEGSKA (reference sequence). The CDR3 nucleotides are TGCAGTGCGGCCTGGGACAGGCCCCCTTTC. Its translation is CSAAWDRPPF.